The present T cell receptor beta chain was sequenced within a study of blood T cells in healthy people across ages. With a J-beta primer mix and a sample-barcoded 5' primer, a second PCR ran about 7 to 12 cycles. Each cDNA was tagged by a template-switch adaptor containing 12 random nucleotides. TCRdb re-called the 5' RACE reads with MiXCR, one entry per CDR3 protein. The sample carries about 1,500,000 distinct CDR3 sequences, 42% recorded once. This clonotype was found a few times. The ends were cut back, 3 bases at V and 4 bases at J, with 14 bases in the middle. The germline V gene has CDR1 SQVTM and CDR2 ANQGSEA. The CDR3 extends over 14 amino acids.

What was sequenced was blood. The V call is TRBV29-1, the J call TRBJ2-3; possible D gene TRBD2, 7 bases. The sequence was collected from a woman aged 18-35 years in good health. The CDR3: CSVEGASGADTQYF. The CDR3 DNA is TGCAGCGTTGAGGGGGCTAGCGGAGCAGATACGCAGTATTTT.